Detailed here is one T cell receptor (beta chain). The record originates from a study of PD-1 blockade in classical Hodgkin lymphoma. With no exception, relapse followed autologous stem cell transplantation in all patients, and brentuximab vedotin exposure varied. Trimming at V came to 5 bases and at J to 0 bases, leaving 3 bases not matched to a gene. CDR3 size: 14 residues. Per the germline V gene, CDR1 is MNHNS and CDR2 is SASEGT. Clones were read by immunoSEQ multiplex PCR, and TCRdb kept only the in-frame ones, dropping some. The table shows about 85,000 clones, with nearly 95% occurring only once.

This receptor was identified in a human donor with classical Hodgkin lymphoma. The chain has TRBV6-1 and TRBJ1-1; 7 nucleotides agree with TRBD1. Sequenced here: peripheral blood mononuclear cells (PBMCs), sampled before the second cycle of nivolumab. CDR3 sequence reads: CASSPGQLNTEAFF. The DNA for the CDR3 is TGTGCCAGCAGTCCGGGACAGTTGAACACTGAAGCTTTCTTT.